The T cell receptor (beta chain) under discussion was sequenced for a study of STAT5B mutations in CD4+ large granular lymphocyte leukemia. Clones were sequenced by immunoSEQ multiplex PCR, and TCRdb holds only the in-frame ones, with some missing. The table includes about 24,000 clones, around 72% detected once. Concerning this clone itself: The antigen is undetermined.

This CDR3 is built from 16 residues. The V gene's germline CDR1 is SGHRS and CDR2 YFSETQ. V trimming: 4 bases; J trimming: 5 bases; junction bases outside the gene matches: 9. General study findings and limits: Patient CD4-sorted repertoires looked more clonal than healthy CD4+ repertoires, even without putative leukemic clones.

The sequenced material came from CD4+ T cells from blood buffy coats. This sequence was found in a human donor in good health. The chain links TRBV5-1 to TRBJ1-1; 12 nucleotides line up with TRBD1. Here the CDR3 DNA reads TGCGCCAGCAGCAACGCGGGACAGGGGGCGCGAACTGAAGCTTTCTTT. It yields the protein CASSNAGQGARTEAFF. Full variable domain (missing parts from reference TRBV5-1 and TRBJ1-1): KAGVTQTPRYLIKTRGQQVTLSCSPISGHRSVSWYQQTPGQGLQFLFEYFSETQRNKGNFPGRFSGRQFSNSRSEMNVSTLELGDSALYLCASSNAGQGARTEAFFGQGTRLTVV.